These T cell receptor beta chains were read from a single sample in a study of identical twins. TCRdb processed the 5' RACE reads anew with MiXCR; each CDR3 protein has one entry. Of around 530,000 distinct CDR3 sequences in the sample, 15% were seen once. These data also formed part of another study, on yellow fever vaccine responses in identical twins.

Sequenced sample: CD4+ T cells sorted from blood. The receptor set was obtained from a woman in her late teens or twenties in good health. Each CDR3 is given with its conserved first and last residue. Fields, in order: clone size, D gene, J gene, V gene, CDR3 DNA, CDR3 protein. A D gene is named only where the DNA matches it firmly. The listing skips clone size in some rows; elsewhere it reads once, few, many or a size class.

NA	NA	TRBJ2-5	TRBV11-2	TGTGCCAGCAGGCGACCCCAAGAGACCCAGTACTTC	CASRRPQETQYF
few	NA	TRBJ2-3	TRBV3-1	TGTGCCAGCAGCCCTTTCCCCCGGGGGAGCACAGATACGCAGTATTTT	CASSPFPRGSTDTQYF
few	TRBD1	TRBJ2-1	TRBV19	TGTGCCAGTAGTCACGGGACAGGGGAGATCAATGAGCAGTTCTTC	CASSHGTGEINEQFF
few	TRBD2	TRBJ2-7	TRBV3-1	TGTGCCAGCAGCCAAGTGGGCGCTAGCGGGAGATACGAGCAGTACTTC	CASSQVGASGRYEQYF
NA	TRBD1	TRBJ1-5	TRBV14	TGTGCCAGCAGCCAAGCTGGGACAGTTCAGCCCCAGCATTTT	CASSQAGTVQPQHF
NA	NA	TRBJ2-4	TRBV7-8	TGTGCCAGCAGCCAGACAGGAGCCAAAAACATTCAGTACTTC	CASSQTGAKNIQYF
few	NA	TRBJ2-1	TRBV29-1	TGCGTCTGTCGGGGCGGAGCCAATGAGCAGTTCTTC	CVCRGGANEQFF
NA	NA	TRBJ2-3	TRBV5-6	TGTGCCAGCAGCTTCGTTCCAGATACGCAGTATTTT	CASSFVPDTQYF
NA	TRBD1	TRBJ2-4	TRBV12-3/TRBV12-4	TGTGCCAGCAGTTTCTCGATGACAGGGGTGAACATTCAGTACTTC	CASSFSMTGVNIQYF
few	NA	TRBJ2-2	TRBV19	TGTGCCAGTAGTATTGTGTCGGGCGAGGGGGAGCTGTTTTTT	CASSIVSGEGELFF
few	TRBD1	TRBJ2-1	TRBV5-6	TGTGCCAGCAGCTTGGGACAGGGGGGGGGTGAGCAGTTCTTC	CASSLGQGGGEQFF
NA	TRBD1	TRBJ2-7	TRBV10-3	TGTGCCATCAGTGGAGGGGGGACAGGGTCGTACGAGCAGTACTTC	CAISGGGTGSYEQYF
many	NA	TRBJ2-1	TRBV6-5	TGTGCCAGCAGTTACCCCCCGGATGAGCAGTTCTTC	CASSYPPDEQFF
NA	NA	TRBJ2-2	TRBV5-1	TGCGCCAGCAGCTACGACAGTAGTACAAGGACCGGGGAGCTGTTTTTT	CASSYDSSTRTGELFF
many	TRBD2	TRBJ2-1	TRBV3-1	TGTGCCAGCAGCCAGGGACTAGCGGGGGGGCCTGTAAATGAGCAGTTCTTC	CASSQGLAGGPVNEQFF
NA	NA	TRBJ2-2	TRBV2	TGTGCCAGCAAGACAGAGAACACCGGGGAGCTGTTTTTT	CASKTENTGELFF
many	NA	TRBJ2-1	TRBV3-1	TGTGCCAGCAGCCAAGGGGCTATCAGTGAGCAGTTCTTC	CASSQGAISEQFF
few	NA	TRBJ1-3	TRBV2	TGTGCCAGCACAGCCCTCCCCTGGAAATCTGGAAACACCATATATTTT	CASTALPWKSGNTIYF
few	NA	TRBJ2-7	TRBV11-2	TGTGCCAGCAGCTTAGTTGCCGACAGCTCCTACGAGCAGTACTTC	CASSLVADSSYEQYF
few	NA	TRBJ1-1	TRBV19	TGTGCCAGTACAAATGCCAGGGTATCCACTGAAGCTTTCTTT	CASTNARVSTEAFF
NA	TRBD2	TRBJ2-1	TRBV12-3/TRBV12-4	TGTGCCAGCAGTTTAGGGGGACTAGCGGGAGGCCCTCAGGAGCAGTTCTTC	CASSLGGLAGGPQEQFF
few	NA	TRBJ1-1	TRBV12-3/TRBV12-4	TGTGCCAGCAGATATGGGGGGGGGAACACTGAAGCTTTCTTT	CASRYGGGNTEAFF
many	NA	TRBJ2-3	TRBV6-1	TGTGCCAGCGGAGGAGGGTACACAGATACGCAGTATTTT	CASGGGYTDTQYF
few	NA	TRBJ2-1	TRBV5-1	TGCGCCAGCAGCTTGGATCTAGTTGCCTACAATGAGCAGTTCTTC	CASSLDLVAYNEQFF
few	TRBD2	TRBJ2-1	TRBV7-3	TGTGCCAGCAGCTTAACTAGCGGGAGGATTGATGAGCAGTTCTTC	CASSLTSGRIDEQFF
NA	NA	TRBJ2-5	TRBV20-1	TGCAGTGCTCCTTGGTGGCAGCAAGAGACCCAGTACTTC	CSAPWWQQETQYF
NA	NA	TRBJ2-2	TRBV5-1	TGCGCCAGCAGCTTTGCGGCTAACACCGGGGAGCTGTTTTTT	CASSFAANTGELFF
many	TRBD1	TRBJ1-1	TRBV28	TGTGCCAGCAGTTTCCCAAGACAGGGCGAAGAAGCTTTCTTT	CASSFPRQGEEAFF
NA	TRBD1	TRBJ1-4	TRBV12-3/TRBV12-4	TGTGCCAGCAGCCCGACAGGGCGGACTAATGAAAAACTGTTTTTT	CASSPTGRTNEKLFF
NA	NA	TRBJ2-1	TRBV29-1	TGCTGCGTTGATGACAGGAGGAATGAGCAGTTCTTC	CCVDDRRNEQFF
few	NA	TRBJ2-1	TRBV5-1	TGCGCCAGCAGCCTAGGTTTAGGGGGAAATGAGCAGTTCTTC	CASSLGLGGNEQFF
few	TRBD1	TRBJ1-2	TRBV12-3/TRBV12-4	TGTGCCAGCAGCCAGGGGGGACAGGGGCCCGGAGGCTACACCTTC	CASSQGGQGPGGYTF
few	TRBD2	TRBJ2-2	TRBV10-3	TGTGCCATCAGAGCGGGAGTTAACGGGGAGCTGTTTTTT	CAIRAGVNGELFF
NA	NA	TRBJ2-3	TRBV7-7	TGTGCCACCGGACTAACACTTGGCGATACGCAGTATTTT	CATGLTLGDTQYF
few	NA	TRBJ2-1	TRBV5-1	TGCGCCAGCAGCTTGGGCGGCGGCACCGACGAGCAGTTCTTC	CASSLGGGTDEQFF
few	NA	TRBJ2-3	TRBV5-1	TGCGCCAGCCGGCCGACTATCATTTTCGTGGCAGATACGCAGTATTTT	CASRPTIIFVADTQYF
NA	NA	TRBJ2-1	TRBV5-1	TGCGCCAGCAGCTTGGACCCCCCGGGCCTATCGGGGAATGAGCAGTTCTTC	CASSLDPPGLSGNEQFF
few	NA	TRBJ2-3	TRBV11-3	TGTGCCAGCAGTCAGATGAAGCCAGATACGCAGTATTTT	CASSQMKPDTQYF
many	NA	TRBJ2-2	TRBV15	TGTGCCACCAGCAGAGGTTTGACTCGTTTGACCGCGAACACCGGGGAGCTGTTTTTT	CATSRGLTRLTANTGELFF
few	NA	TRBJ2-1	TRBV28	TGTGCCAGCAGTCCCCACTTACCCAGGGAGCAGTTCTTC	CASSPHLPREQFF
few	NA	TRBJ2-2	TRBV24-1	TGTGCCACCAGTGATTTTTATGAGGGAGGAGCCTCGGGCACCGGGGAGCTGTTTTTT	CATSDFYEGGASGTGELFF
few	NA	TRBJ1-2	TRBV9	TGTGCCAGCAGCGTTTTTGGGGTTTTCAACTATGGCTACACCTTC	CASSVFGVFNYGYTF
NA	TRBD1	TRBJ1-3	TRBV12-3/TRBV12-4	TGTGCCAGCAGCCATCGACAGGGCTCTGGAAACACCATATATTTT	CASSHRQGSGNTIYF
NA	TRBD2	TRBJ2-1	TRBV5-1	TGCGCCAGCAGCTTATTTCAGCGGGAAGAGCAGTTCTTC	CASSLFQREEQFF
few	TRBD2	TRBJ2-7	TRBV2	TGTGCCAGCAGTGATATCCGGGACTACTACGAGCAGTACTTC	CASSDIRDYYEQYF
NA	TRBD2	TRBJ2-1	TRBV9	TGTGCCAGCAGCGTAGCCGGCCTAGCGGGAGATGAGCAGTTCTTC	CASSVAGLAGDEQFF
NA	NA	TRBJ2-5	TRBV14	TGTGCCAGCAGCCAAGACAGGGGAAAAGCGTACCAAGAGACCCAGTACTTC	CASSQDRGKAYQETQYF
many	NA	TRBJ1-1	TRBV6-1	TGTGCCAGCAGTGAATTCGGCCTCGACAATGAAGCTTTCTTT	CASSEFGLDNEAFF
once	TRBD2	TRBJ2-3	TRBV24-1	TGTGCCACCAGTGACTCCCGTAGACTAGCGGCTGAGGGGGATACGCAGTATTTT	CATSDSRRLAAEGDTQYF
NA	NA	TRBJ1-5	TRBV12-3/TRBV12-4	TGTGCCAGCAGAGGGGCAGGGTATCAGCCCCAGCATTTT	CASRGAGYQPQHF
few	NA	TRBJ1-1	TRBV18	TGTGCCAGCTCACCAAGTGACCGAAAATTGAACACTGAAGCTTTCTTT	CASSPSDRKLNTEAFF
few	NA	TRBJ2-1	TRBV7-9	TGTGCCAGCAGCCAAACAGGGTCCGGGGTATACAATGAGCAGTTCTTC	CASSQTGSGVYNEQFF
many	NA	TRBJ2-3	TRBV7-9	TGTGCCAGCAGCCCCGGATACAGCACAGATACGCAGTATTTT	CASSPGYSTDTQYF
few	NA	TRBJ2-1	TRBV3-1	TGTGCCAGCAGCCTTTATGGGGACAATGAGCAGTTCTTC	CASSLYGDNEQFF
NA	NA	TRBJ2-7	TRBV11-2	TGTGCCAGCAGCTTAGCAGTAACAGCTGGCGAGCAGTACTTC	CASSLAVTAGEQYF
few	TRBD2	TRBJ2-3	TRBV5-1	TGCGCCAGCAGCTTGGTTCTAGCGGCGTCCACAGATACGCAGTATTTT	CASSLVLAASTDTQYF